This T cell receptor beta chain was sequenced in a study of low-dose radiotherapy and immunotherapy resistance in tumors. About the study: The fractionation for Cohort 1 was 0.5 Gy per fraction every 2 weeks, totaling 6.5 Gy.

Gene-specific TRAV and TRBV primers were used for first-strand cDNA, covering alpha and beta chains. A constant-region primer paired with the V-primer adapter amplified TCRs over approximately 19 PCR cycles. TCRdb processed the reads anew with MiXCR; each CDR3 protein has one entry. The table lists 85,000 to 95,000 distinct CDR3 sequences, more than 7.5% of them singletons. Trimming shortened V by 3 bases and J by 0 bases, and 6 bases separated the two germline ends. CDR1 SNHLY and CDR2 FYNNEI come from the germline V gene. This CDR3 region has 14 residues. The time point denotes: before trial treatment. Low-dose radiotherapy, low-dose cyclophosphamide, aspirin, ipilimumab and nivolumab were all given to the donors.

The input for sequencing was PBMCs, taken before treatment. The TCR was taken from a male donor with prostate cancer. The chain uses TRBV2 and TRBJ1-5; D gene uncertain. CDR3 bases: TGTGCCAGCAGTGAGGGTGATAGCAATCAGCCCCAGCATTTT. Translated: CASSEGDSNQPQHF.